These 24 T cell receptor beta chains share one sample of origin, sequenced in a study of OX40 agonist ivuxolimab in advanced cancers. Sequencing was performed with immunoSEQ multiplex PCR; in TCRdb, only in-frame clones are kept and a portion is missing. The table shows 65,000 to 85,000 clones, with about 92% occurring only once. The material was CD4+ or CD8+ T cells sorted from blood, obtained in a trial of the OX40 agonist ivuxolimab. These receptors originate from an adult with an advanced solid tumor such as melanoma, head and neck, liver or kidney cancer.

The chain has TRBV19 and TRBJ2-1; D is possibly TRBD1 or TRBD2 (5 bases each). This CDR3 is built from 15 residues. CDR1 and CDR2 from the germline V gene are LNHDA and SQIVND (reference sequence). V lost 1 base to trimming and J lost 5 bases, with 12 bases between them. The CDR3 DNA sequence: TGTGCCAGTAGTATAGGACCGGGACCGAACAATGAGCAGTTCTTC. Protein: CASSIGPGPNNEQFF.

Only a few counts were recorded for this clone. This chain connects TRBV6-1 to TRBJ2-7; D call uncertain. The CDR3 has 12 amino acids. The V gene lost 8 bases and the J gene lost 2 bases, with 10 bases spanning the gap. Looked up from germline, CDR1 is MNHNS and CDR2 is SASEGT. The CDR3 sequence is CASVGMPYEQYF. For the CDR3, the DNA is TGTGCCAGCGTTGGGATGCCCTACGAGCAGTACTTC.

The chain carries TRBV28 and TRBJ2-3, with TRBD2 identical over 7 bases. The V gene end was trimmed by 6 bases and the J gene end by 3 bases; junction bases not matched to a gene: 9. The CDR3 runs to 15 residues. CDR1 and CDR2 from the germline V gene are MDHEN and SYDVKM. CDR3 residues: CASSSGSGETDTQYF. The DNA of the CDR3 is TGTGCCAGCAGCTCCGGGAGCGGGGAGACAGATACGCAGTATTTT.

This chain uses TRBV4-1 with TRBJ2-7; D unresolved. This CDR3 has 15 amino acids. Germline assignment: CDR1 MGHRA and CDR2 YSYEKL. V lost 4 bases and J lost 1, with 14 bases in between. For the CDR3, the DNA is TGCGCCAGCAGCCGGCAGCCCACAGTGTCCTACGAGCAGTACTTC. Protein sequence: CASSRQPTVSYEQYF.

The chain links TRBV5-1 to TRBJ1-5, with 8 bases matching TRBD1. CDR3 length: 15 amino acids. Trimming removed 3 bases from V and 1 base from J; junction bases left unmatched: 3. CDR1 and CDR2 from the germline V gene are SGHRS and YFSETQ. The CDR3 loop reads CASSWTGSSNQPQHF. CDR3 nucleotide sequence: TGCGCCAGCAGCTGGACAGGGTCCAGCAATCAGCCCCAGCATTTT.

The chain employs TRBV4-3 and TRBJ1-3, with D possibly being TRBD1 (6 bases). Germline V gene data show CDR1 as LGHNA and CDR2 as YSLEER. The CDR3 has 17 amino acids. V was pared by 1 base and J by 0 bases, with 13 bases between. CDR3 region: CASSQGRGAPSGNTIYF. CDR3 DNA sequence: TGCGCCAGCAGCCAAGGGAGGGGGGCCCCCTCTGGAAACACCATATATTTT.

The V and J genes are TRBV5-4 and TRBJ2-3; D is uncertain. Between the trimmed V and J ends, which lost 0 bases and 4 bases, there was a span of 6 bases. The CDR3 loop spans 13 amino acids. The germline V gene has CDR1 SGHNT and CDR2 YYREEE (reference sequence). The CDR3 nucleotides are TGTGCCAGCAGCTTGGAAGAGGCAGATACGCAGTATTTT. Protein: CASSLEEADTQYF.

The chain joins TRBV19 to TRBJ1-1, with a possible D match to TRBD1 (5 bases). The CDR3 runs 15 residues. Germline values: CDR1 LNHDA, CDR2 SQIVND (reference sequence). Between the trimmed V and J ends, which lost 3 bases and 7 bases, there was a span of 18 bases. Written as DNA, the CDR3 is TGTGCCAGTAGTATTGGGGCCGACTCCTTCGGTGAAGCTTTCTTT. It specifies CASSIGADSFGEAFF.

This chain links TRBV11-3 with TRBJ2-7; 8 bases map to TRBD1. Losses at the gene ends were 4 bases for V and 4 bases for J; bases not matched to a gene: 9. The V gene's germline CDR1 is SGHNT and CDR2 YENEEA. CDR3 length equals 15 residues. The CDR3 protein is CASSYLPGQVYEQYF. The CDR3 DNA sequence: TGTGCCAGCAGCTACCTACCGGGACAGGTATACGAGCAGTACTTC.

The chain recombines TRBV27 with TRBJ2-1; unclear D gene. There are 15 residues in the CDR3. Germline CDR1 is MNHEY and CDR2 is SMNVEV (reference sequence). V lost 2 bases and J lost 6, with 14 bases in between. The CDR3 DNA sequence: TGTGCCAGCAGTTTACCCGGAGTTGGGCTCAATGAGCAGTTCTTC. Translated: CASSLPGVGLNEQFF.

The V and J genes are TRBV5-6 and TRBJ2-2; 11 bases line up with TRBD1. CDR3 length equals 15 residues. Germline V gene data show CDR1 as SGHDT and CDR2 as YYEEEE. The ends lost 1 base at V and 5 bases at J; junction bases unmatched: 1. The CDR3: CASSLWDRGTGELFF. CDR3 bases: TGTGCCAGCAGCTTGTGGGACAGGGGGACCGGGGAGCTGTTTTTT.

The V gene is TRBV9, the J gene TRBJ2-1, with 7 bases that match TRBD2. The ends lost 0 bases at V and 2 bases at J; junction bases unmatched: 8. Germline CDR1 is SGDLS and CDR2 is YYNGEE. There are 17 residues in the CDR3. DNA of the CDR3: TGTGCCAGCAGCGTAGAACCGGCGGGAGACACCTACAATGAGCAGTTCTTC. It is translated as CASSVEPAGDTYNEQFF.

The J gene is TRBJ2-7, the V gene TRBV6-5, with unresolved D. Trimming left V 0 bases short and J 2 bases short, with 11 bases between. The CDR3 covers 15 residues. Germline loops: CDR1 MNHEY, CDR2 SVGAGI. CDR3 in amino acids: CASSYSPTAPYEQYF. The CDR3 bases are TGTGCCAGCAGTTACTCCCCGACTGCCCCCTACGAGCAGTACTTC.

This chain links TRBV28 with TRBJ1-4; D not certain. There are 14 residues in the CDR3. The germline CDR1 and CDR2 sequences are MDHEN and SYDVKM. Trimming took off 5 bases at V and 5 bases at J, with 12 bases between the two ends. The CDR3 DNA reads as TGTGCCAGCAGTCGGACGGGTGGGAATGAAAAACTGTTTTTT. Translated, it gives CASSRTGGNEKLFF.

The rearrangement uses TRBV5-1 and TRBJ1-2; D not certain. The CDR3 runs 14 residues. V shed 9 bases and J shed 3 bases, with 18 bases lying between them. Germline CDR1 reads SGHRS; CDR2 reads YFSETQ. The CDR3 loop reads CAIPDHNRDYGYTF. CDR3 coding DNA: TGCGCCATCCCGGACCACAATAGGGACTATGGCTACACCTTC.

This chain links TRBV7-9 with TRBJ1-3; possible D gene TRBD1, 5 bases. The CDR3 runs 17 residues. Germline V gene sequence: CDR1 SEHNR, CDR2 FQNEAQ (reference sequence). Trimming shortened V by 6 bases and J by 0 bases, and 18 bases separated the two germline ends. CDR3 in DNA: TGTGCCAGCAGGACACCCCGGGGCAGCCGCTCTGGAAACACCATATATTTT. Amino acids: CASRTPRGSRSGNTIYF.

This clone appeared once. The genes are TRBV19 and TRBJ2-3; D is unresolved. Trimming took off 7 bases at V and 3 bases at J, with 14 bases between the two ends. CDR1 LNHDA and CDR2 SQIVND come from the germline V gene (reference sequence). CDR3 length: 14 amino acids. CDR3 DNA: TGTGCCAGTAACCGTCCTTCAGATACAGATACGCAGTATTTT. Amino acid sequence: CASNRPSDTDTQYF.

V and J are TRBV4-1 and TRBJ2-1; 9 bases align to TRBD2. The CDR3 contains 16 residues. Per the germline V gene, CDR1 is MGHRA and CDR2 is YSYEKL. Trimming cost V 1 base and J 7 bases; bases outside gene matches: 8. The CDR3 protein is CASSQGPAGGRNEQFF. The CDR3 coding sequence is TGCGCCAGCAGCCAAGGACCTGCGGGGGGGCGGAATGAGCAGTTCTTC.

The rearrangement links TRBV5-4 to TRBJ2-7; TRBD2 matches at 7 bases. Trimming at V came to 9 bases and at J to 2 bases, leaving 8 bases not matched to a gene. Germline CDR1 and CDR2: SGHNT and YYREEE (reference sequence). The CDR3 extends over 13 amino acids. CDR3 amino acids: CATKTSGAYEQYF. CDR3 sequence (DNA): TGTGCCACCAAAACCAGCGGGGCCTACGAGCAGTACTTC.

V and J are TRBV5-6 and TRBJ1-1, with D perhaps TRBD1 (6 bases). From germline, CDR1 is SGHDT and CDR2 YYEEEE. V gave up 0 bases and J gave up 7 bases, with 13 bases separating them. There are 14 residues in the CDR3. CDR3 in DNA: TGTGCCAGCAGCTTGGCCGGGACACCTTATGAAGCTTTCTTT. Its translation: CASSLAGTPYEAFF.

The chain carries TRBV7-2 and TRBJ2-7, with 12 bases aligning to TRBD2. Losses at the gene ends were 3 bases for V and 2 bases for J; bases not matched to a gene: 11. Germline CDR1 and CDR2: SGHTA and FQGNSA. The CDR3 is made up of 18 amino acids. The CDR3 DNA is TGTGCCAGCAGCTTGCCTAGCGGGAGGGCCTCTTCCACCTACGAGCAGTACTTC. It specifies CASSLPSGRASSTYEQYF. Variable domain in full (rest from reference TRBV7-2 and TRBJ2-7): GAGVSQSPSNKVTEKGKDVELRCDPISGHTALYWYRQSLGQGLEFLIYFQGNSAPDKSGLPSDRFSAERTGGSVSTLTIQRTQQEDSAVYLCASSLPSGRASSTYEQYFGPGTRLTVT.

The V and J genes are TRBV6-5 and TRBJ2-1; D not resolved. V was cut by 9 bases and J by 9 bases, with 15 bases left in between. This CDR3 is 12 amino acids long. CDR1 and CDR2 (germline): MNHEY, SVGAGI. The CDR3 nucleotides are TGTGCCAGTAGAGACTTCTTCGGTGAGCAGTTCTTC. Protein sequence: CASRDFFGEQFF.

V and J are TRBV4-3 and TRBJ1-3; D gene unclear. V was clipped by 4 bases and J by 0 bases, with 10 bases between them. Germline lookup yields CDR1 LGHNA and CDR2 YSLEER. There are 15 residues in the CDR3. CDR3 coding DNA: TGCGCCAGCAGCCCCGGGCTGACCTCTGGAAACACCATATATTTT. This translates into CASSPGLTSGNTIYF.

The chain employs TRBV19 and TRBJ2-7; D may be TRBD2 (5 bases). The length of the CDR3 is 14 residues. Trimming left V 4 bases short and J 0 bases short, with 10 bases between. Per the germline V gene, CDR1 is LNHDA and CDR2 is SQIVND (reference sequence). DNA for the CDR3: TGTGCCAGTAGTACGTTCGGGGACTCCTACGAGCAGTACTTC. Residues: CASSTFGDSYEQYF.